The rows below give T cell receptor beta chains drawn from one sample of a study of molecular identifiers for immune sequencing clone quantification. One entry per CDR3 protein results from TCRdb running MiXCR on the PCR reads. The sample yields tens of thousands of distinct CDR3 sequences, 17% seen once. The sequenced material came from naive CD8+ T cells from blood, with Jurkat cell RNA spiked in. These TCRs come from a human donor in good health. Some libraries in this study had Jurkat cell RNA spiked in. Both conserved end residues are part of each CDR3. The D gene is left open where the match is weak. The size field is filled for only some rows; it gives once, few, many or a size class.

j_gene: TRBJ2-7
abundance: few
d_gene: -
v_gene: TRBV2
CDR3aa: CASRQASSYEQYF
CDR3nt: TGTGCCAGCAGACAGGCGAGCTCCTACGAGCAGTACTTC

j_gene: TRBJ2-3
abundance: many
d_gene: TRBD2
v_gene: TRBV24-1
CDR3aa: CATTWREKNTQYF
CDR3nt: TGTGCCACCACCTGGCGGGAGAAAAATACGCAGTATTTT

j_gene: TRBJ2-2
abundance: many
d_gene: -
v_gene: TRBV2
CDR3aa: CASSVIGDYTGELFF
CDR3nt: TGTGCCAGCAGTGTCATCGGCGATTACACCGGGGAGCTGTTTTTT

j_gene: TRBJ2-2
abundance: -
d_gene: -
v_gene: TRBV28
CDR3aa: CASIQRQTTGELFF
CDR3nt: TGTGCCAGCATTCAGAGACAAACCACCGGGGAGCTGTTTTTT

j_gene: TRBJ1-1
abundance: few
d_gene: -
v_gene: TRBV9
CDR3aa: CASSAGGGTEAFF
CDR3nt: TGTGCCAGCAGCGCTGGCGGAGGGACTGAAGCTTTCTTT

j_gene: TRBJ2-5
abundance: many
d_gene: -
v_gene: TRBV12-3/TRBV12-4
CDR3aa: CASTRGYQETQYF
CDR3nt: TGTGCCAGCACCCGGGGGTACCAAGAGACCCAGTACTTC

j_gene: TRBJ2-1
abundance: many
d_gene: TRBD2
v_gene: TRBV7-2
CDR3aa: CASSSTGLAVYNEQFF
CDR3nt: TGTGCCAGCAGCTCTACTGGACTAGCGGTCTACAATGAGCAGTTCTTC

j_gene: TRBJ2-7
abundance: many
d_gene: -
v_gene: TRBV11-3
CDR3aa: CASSMREGTWGEQYF
CDR3nt: TGTGCCAGCAGTATGCGCGAAGGAACCTGGGGCGAGCAGTACTTC

j_gene: TRBJ2-7
abundance: few
d_gene: -
v_gene: TRBV29-1
CDR3aa: CSVEDQFSYEQYF
CDR3nt: TGCAGCGTTGAAGATCAGTTCTCCTACGAGCAGTACTTC

j_gene: TRBJ2-7
abundance: few
d_gene: TRBD2
v_gene: TRBV7-9
CDR3aa: CASSLGVVAGVSYEQYF
CDR3nt: TGTGCCAGCAGCTTAGGAGTGGTAGCGGGAGTCTCCTACGAGCAGTACTTC

j_gene: TRBJ1-3
abundance: many
d_gene: -
v_gene: TRBV7-9
CDR3aa: CASSESSGNTIYF
CDR3nt: TGTGCCAGCAGTGAGAGCTCTGGAAACACCATATATTTT

j_gene: TRBJ1-1
abundance: many
d_gene: -
v_gene: TRBV5-4
CDR3aa: CASSLEGVTEAFF
CDR3nt: TGTGCCAGCAGCTTGGAGGGAGTCACTGAAGCTTTCTTT

j_gene: TRBJ2-7
abundance: many
d_gene: TRBD1
v_gene: TRBV5-5
CDR3aa: CASSFRDRSRDEQYF
CDR3nt: TGTGCCAGCAGCTTCCGGGACAGGTCGAGAGACGAGCAGTACTTC

j_gene: TRBJ2-2
abundance: few
d_gene: TRBD2
v_gene: TRBV4-2
CDR3aa: CASSQFTGLDGWGTGELFF
CDR3nt: TGTGCCAGCAGCCAATTTACGGGACTAGATGGGTGGGGCACCGGGGAGCTGTTTTTT

j_gene: TRBJ2-3
abundance: many
d_gene: -
v_gene: TRBV4-1
CDR3aa: CASSQEVSGLLSRAQYF
CDR3nt: TGCGCCAGCAGCCAAGAAGTCTCCGGGCTGTTGTCGAGGGCGCAGTATTTT

j_gene: TRBJ2-1
abundance: -
d_gene: -
v_gene: TRBV13
CDR3aa: CASSPPGAVNNEQFF
CDR3nt: TGTGCCAGCAGCCCACCAGGGGCGGTGAACAATGAGCAGTTCTTC

j_gene: TRBJ2-7
abundance: many
d_gene: -
v_gene: TRBV20-1
CDR3aa: CSAITGPLASSYEQYF
CDR3nt: TGCAGTGCGATTACCGGTCCGCTAGCGAGCTCCTACGAGCAGTACTTC

j_gene: TRBJ1-2
abundance: many
d_gene: -
v_gene: TRBV12-3/TRBV12-4
CDR3aa: CASSPTGPPYGYTF
CDR3nt: TGTGCCAGCAGTCCTACAGGGCCACCCTATGGCTACACCTTC

j_gene: TRBJ2-3
abundance: many
d_gene: -
v_gene: TRBV10-1
CDR3aa: CASSESGLSGLGDTQYF
CDR3nt: TGCGCCAGCAGTGAGTCGGGCTTATCGGGCTTGGGAGATACGCAGTATTTT

j_gene: TRBJ1-5
abundance: many
d_gene: -
v_gene: TRBV15
CDR3aa: CATSRRMGKDQPQHF
CDR3nt: TGTGCCACCAGCAGACGAATGGGGAAAGATCAGCCCCAGCATTTT

j_gene: TRBJ2-2
abundance: many
d_gene: TRBD2
v_gene: TRBV7-2
CDR3aa: CASSPGLAGPTGELFF
CDR3nt: TGTGCCAGCAGCCCCGGACTAGCGGGGCCCACCGGGGAGCTGTTTTTT

j_gene: TRBJ2-7
abundance: many
d_gene: TRBD2
v_gene: TRBV4-1
CDR3aa: CASSQEGLGTYEQYF
CDR3nt: TGCGCCAGCAGCCAAGAGGGACTAGGAACCTACGAGCAGTACTTC

j_gene: TRBJ1-5
abundance: many
d_gene: -
v_gene: TRBV19
CDR3aa: CASSIFGSNQPQHF
CDR3nt: TGTGCCAGTAGTATTTTTGGAAGCAATCAGCCCCAGCATTTT

j_gene: TRBJ2-7
abundance: many
d_gene: TRBD1
v_gene: TRBV11-2
CDR3aa: CASSHQGTVGYEQYF
CDR3nt: TGTGCCAGCAGCCACCAAGGGACAGTCGGCTACGAGCAGTACTTC

j_gene: TRBJ1-5
abundance: many
d_gene: -
v_gene: TRBV6-5
CDR3aa: CASSYLWNQPQHF
CDR3nt: TGTGCCAGCAGTTACTTGTGGAATCAGCCCCAGCATTTT

j_gene: TRBJ2-3
abundance: many
d_gene: -
v_gene: TRBV27
CDR3aa: CASSSPTGSGTDTQYF
CDR3nt: TGTGCCAGCAGTTCCCCCACGGGGTCGGGGACAGATACGCAGTATTTT

j_gene: TRBJ2-5
abundance: many
d_gene: -
v_gene: TRBV4-1
CDR3aa: CASSAPGEGQETQYF
CDR3nt: TGCGCCAGCAGCGCTCCGGGAGAGGGCCAAGAGACCCAGTACTTC

j_gene: TRBJ2-7
abundance: many
d_gene: -
v_gene: TRBV5-1
CDR3aa: CASSLGDFPYEQYF
CDR3nt: TGCGCCAGCAGCTTAGGGGACTTCCCCTACGAGCAGTACTTC

j_gene: TRBJ2-7
abundance: many
d_gene: -
v_gene: TRBV12-3/TRBV12-4
CDR3aa: CASSLSERPGYEQYF
CDR3nt: TGTGCCAGCAGTTTATCGGAGCGGCCGGGTTACGAGCAGTACTTC

j_gene: TRBJ2-1
abundance: many
d_gene: -
v_gene: TRBV19
CDR3aa: CASTGNSYNEQFF
CDR3nt: TGTGCCAGTACCGGCAACTCCTACAATGAGCAGTTCTTC

j_gene: TRBJ2-7
abundance: -
d_gene: -
v_gene: TRBV27
CDR3aa: CASVGRRSYEQYF
CDR3nt: TGTGCCAGCGTCGGGAGACGCTCCTACGAGCAGTACTTC

j_gene: TRBJ1-2
abundance: many
d_gene: -
v_gene: TRBV6-2/TRBV6-3
CDR3aa: CASSYQHWTGYTF
CDR3nt: TGTGCCAGCAGTTACCAGCATTGGACTGGCTACACCTTC

j_gene: TRBJ2-3
abundance: few
d_gene: -
v_gene: TRBV19
CDR3aa: CASSKLAGDTQYF
CDR3nt: TGTGCCAGTAGCAAACTAGCCGGAGATACGCAGTATTTT

j_gene: TRBJ2-1
abundance: few
d_gene: TRBD2
v_gene: TRBV11-2
CDR3aa: CASSFTRSGLAWNEQFF
CDR3nt: TGTGCCAGCAGCTTTACCAGGAGCGGACTAGCGTGGAATGAGCAGTTCTTC

j_gene: TRBJ2-5
abundance: many
d_gene: -
v_gene: TRBV3-1
CDR3aa: CASSQDQGPTRQTQYF
CDR3nt: TGTGCCAGCAGCCAAGATCAGGGACCCACCAGGCAGACCCAGTACTTC

j_gene: TRBJ2-7
abundance: many
d_gene: TRBD1
v_gene: TRBV2
CDR3aa: CASSDRVKDEQYF
CDR3nt: TGTGCCAGCAGCGACAGGGTCAAGGACGAGCAGTACTTC

j_gene: TRBJ2-7
abundance: many
d_gene: TRBD2
v_gene: TRBV7-8
CDR3aa: CASSFGLAGAQGYEQYF
CDR3nt: TGTGCCAGCAGCTTTGGACTAGCGGGCGCCCAAGGATACGAGCAGTACTTC

j_gene: TRBJ2-2
abundance: many
d_gene: -
v_gene: TRBV6-4
CDR3aa: CASSPRVGDGTGELFF
CDR3nt: TGTGCCAGCAGTCCCCGGGTGGGGGATGGCACCGGGGAGCTGTTTTTT

j_gene: TRBJ2-3
abundance: many
d_gene: TRBD1
v_gene: TRBV24-1
CDR3aa: CATSDFGTTGVASPTDTQYF
CDR3nt: TGTGCCACCAGTGATTTTGGGACAACAGGGGTCGCGTCCCCCACAGATACGCAGTATTTT

j_gene: TRBJ2-4
abundance: many
d_gene: -
v_gene: TRBV11-2
CDR3aa: CASSPRAKNIQYF
CDR3nt: TGTGCCAGCAGCCCCAGAGCCAAAAACATTCAGTACTTC

j_gene: TRBJ2-3
abundance: many
d_gene: TRBD2
v_gene: TRBV29-1
CDR3aa: CSVWTRRDGIGRTDTQYF
CDR3nt: TGCAGCGTCTGGACTAGGAGGGACGGTATAGGCCGCACAGATACGCAGTATTTT

j_gene: TRBJ2-5
abundance: many
d_gene: -
v_gene: TRBV6-5
CDR3aa: CASSYFETQYF
CDR3nt: TGTGCCAGCAGTTATTTCGAGACCCAGTACTTC

j_gene: TRBJ2-1
abundance: many
d_gene: -
v_gene: TRBV7-8
CDR3aa: CASRSQAERWAGNEQFF
CDR3nt: TGTGCCAGCAGATCACAAGCCGAGCGGTGGGCAGGCAATGAGCAGTTCTTC

j_gene: TRBJ1-1
abundance: many
d_gene: TRBD1
v_gene: TRBV7-9
CDR3aa: CASSEGQGLTEAFF
CDR3nt: TGTGCCAGCAGCGAGGGACAGGGATTGACTGAAGCTTTCTTT

j_gene: TRBJ1-1
abundance: few
d_gene: -
v_gene: TRBV15
CDR3aa: CATSPTGAEAFF
CDR3nt: TGTGCCACCAGCCCGACAGGCGCTGAAGCTTTCTTT

j_gene: TRBJ1-1
abundance: many
d_gene: -
v_gene: TRBV4-1
CDR3aa: CASSQGEGDTEAFF
CDR3nt: TGCGCCAGCAGCCAAGGAGAGGGAGACACTGAAGCTTTCTTT